This TCR beta chain was observed in a study of shared clonotypes between healthy human individuals. Study overall: The plates for each donor numbered three CD4 naive, three CD4 memory, two CD8 naive and one CD8 memory.

Germline CDR1 reads SEHNR; CDR2 reads FQNEAQ (reference sequence). V was shortened by 5 bases and J by 1 base, with 8 bases between the two germline ends. The CDR3 has 13 residues. TCRdb's table, derived via immunoSEQ multiplex PCR, lists solely in-frame clones and lacks some. This table has approximately 2.3 million clones, more than 85% appearing once. As regards this clone: The antigen remains undetermined.

Study-level results: Clonotypes not shared had lower generation probabilities than those common to all four donors.

This TCR was sampled from a young man in good health. Some clones in this sample may be carry-over from other donors' samples. Sequenced material: naive CD4+ T cells from PBMCs. Subset described: CD45RA+ positively selected. J is TRBJ1-1 and V is TRBV7-9, with D unresolved. The CDR3 reads CASSRLGNTEAFF. The CDR3 coding sequence is TGTGCCAGCAGCCGATTAGGGAACACTGAAGCTTTCTTT. Full variable domain (missing parts from reference TRBV7-9 and TRBJ1-1): DTGVSQNPRHKITKRGQNVTFRCDPISEHNRLYWYRQTLGQGPEFLTYFQNEAQLEKSRLLSDRFSAERPKGSFSTLEIQRTEQGDSAMYLCASSRLGNTEAFFGQGTRLTVV.